These T cell receptor beta chains were read from a single sample in a study of cytomegalovirus exposure and HLA in healthy donors. Produced via immunoSEQ multiplex PCR; TCRdb's table is partial and in-frame only. Of 130,000 to 150,000 clones in the sample, about 80% were seen once. Sequencing was carried out using PBMCs. Receptors originate from a man younger than 40 in good health and CMV-seronegative. Both conserved end residues are trimmed from each CDR3.

j_call v_call cdr3_aa
TRBJ2-1 TRBV5-1 ASSEAGGEQF
TRBJ2-2 TRBV2 ASTLLGGTGELF
TRBJ2-2 TRBV9 ASSARPWTRGTGELF
TRBJ2-3 TRBV6-5 ASSYRLYTDTQY
TRBJ2-7 TRBV7-2 ASSLHRSSYEQY
TRBJ2-2 TRBV15 ATSRGDSPTGELF
TRBJ1-4 TRBV9 ASSVTGLAQAKLF
TRBJ2-2 TRBV7-8 ASSLKTGYGELF
TRBJ2-7 TRBV28 ASSTQGGPRREQY
TRBJ1-5 TRBV5-4 ASSLSGDQPQH
TRBJ2-3 TRBV19 ASSIIGEGTQY
TRBJ2-2 TRBV29-1 SVEVGPGDGELF
TRBJ2-2 TRBV29-1 SVGQAAGELF
TRBJ2-5 TRBV5-6 ASSRSANYQETQY
TRBJ2-7 TRBV5-1 ASSLQESYEQY
TRBJ2-7 TRBV6-1 ASLSIDYEQY
TRBJ1-2 TRBV5-5 ASSLAGNYGYT
TRBJ1-6 TRBV5-8 ASSAGESSYNSPLH
TRBJ1-1 TRBV7-9 ASSQNTEAF
TRBJ1-5 TRBV28 ASRDSGLGRQPQH
TRBJ2-3 TRBV28 ASSPLIDRTLTDTQY
TRBJ2-3 TRBV7-6 ASSLGGPTDTQY
TRBJ1-2 TRBV28 ASSFRGSYGYT
TRBJ1-2 TRBV19 ASSIGKGIYGYT
TRBJ2-1 TRBV7-8 ASSHRTGKKQF
TRBJ1-5 TRBV2 ASSEQAAWGNQPQH
TRBJ1-1 TRBV10-3 AISESRGGNTEAF
TRBJ1-2 TRBV5-1 ASSYETGLGYT
TRBJ1-1 TRBV7-9 SSRGVRGFSGPEAF
TRBJ2-1 TRBV6-6 ASSYVQGGYNEQF
TRBJ2-5 TRBV5-1 ASSRGQAETQY
TRBJ1-1 TRBV7-9 ASSSRSRGEAF
TRBJ1-4 TRBV19 ASKGASLRPEKLF
TRBJ2-5 TRBV28 ASSLRQSITQETQY
TRBJ2-3 TRBV2 ASSGLAGYTDTQY
TRBJ2-1 TRBV28 ASRHPVAGGSYNEQF
TRBJ1-4 TRBV28 ASSTPGTREKLF
TRBJ2-5 TRBV27 ASSFIPSGETQY
TRBJ1-2 TRBV28 ASSLQYVGDGYT
TRBJ2-7 TRBV5-1 ASSWAGGGPFEQY
TRBJ2-1 TRBV10-2 ASGRDSYNEQF
TRBJ2-7 TRBV5-1 ASSPGQVYEQY